This is a list of T cell receptor beta chains from one sample in a study of blood T cell repertoires in COVID-19. TCRdb's copy holds only in-frame clones and misses some; the assay was immunoSEQ multiplex PCR. Among under 300,000 clones listed, roughly four fifths were seen once. Sequencing was done on a sample of peripheral blood. Receptors were obtained from a man aged 30 to 45 who had recovered from COVID-19. Each CDR3 is given with its conserved first and last residue. A D gene is named only where the DNA matches it firmly. Clone size is not always given. Where it is, it says once, few, many or a class for expanded clones.

D	V	length	size	J	CDR3	DNA
TRBD1	TRBV3-1/TRBV3-2	14	-	TRBJ1-1	CASTHRGANTGAFF	TGTGCCAGCACCCACAGGGGGGCAAACACTGGAGCTTTCTTT
-	TRBV5-1	14	-	TRBJ2-3	CASSPRDSGDTQYF	TGCGCCAGCAGCCCACGGGATAGTGGGGATACGCAGTATTTT
TRBD1	TRBV7-9	18	-	TRBJ2-7	CASSSPLGVGDRVYEQYF	TGTGCCAGCAGCTCCCCCCTAGGGGTGGGGGACAGGGTTTACGAGCAGTACTTC
-	TRBV2	15	once	TRBJ2-7	CASSEGDMATYEQYF	TGTGCCAGCAGTGAAGGGGACATGGCAACCTACGAGCAGTACTTC
TRBD2	TRBV9	16	-	TRBJ2-3	CASSGLAGVSTDTQYF	TGTGCCAGCAGCGGACTAGCGGGGGTGAGCACAGATACGCAGTATTTT
TRBD1	TRBV7-2	18	-	TRBJ1-2	CASSRMDRDRLLAYGYTF	TGTGCCAGCAGCCGGATGGACAGGGATCGTCTGCTAGCTTATGGCTACACCTTC
-	TRBV5-5	13	-	TRBJ2-5	CASSLGMQETQYF	TGTGCCAGCAGCTTGGGTATGCAAGAGACCCAGTACTTC
-	TRBV11-2	13	once	TRBJ1-1	CASSLVRNTEAFF	TGTGCCAGCAGCTTAGTCCGGAACACTGAAGCTTTCTTT
TRBD1	TRBV6-5	14	-	TRBJ1-4	CASSYGDRGGKLFF	TGTGCCAGCAGTTACGGGGACAGAGGGGGAAAACTGTTTTTT
-	TRBV19	14	-	TRBJ1-5	CATWTVYSNQPQHF	TGTGCCACTTGGACAGTTTATAGCAATCAGCCCCAGCATTTT
TRBD1	TRBV19	14	-	TRBJ1-4	CASSIQGTNEKLFF	TGTGCCAGTAGCATACAGGGGACTAATGAAAAACTGTTTTTT
-	TRBV3-1/TRBV3-2	14	-	TRBJ1-2	CASSPSGGDYGYTF	TGTGCCAGCAGCCCCTCCGGGGGGGACTATGGCTACACCTTC
-	TRBV19	16	-	TRBJ1-4	CASSIARGLKNEKLFF	TGTGCCAGTAGTATAGCAAGGGGTTTAAAAAATGAAAAACTGTTTTTT
-	TRBV11-3	16	-	TRBJ1-1	CASSSLNTVLNTEAFF	TGTGCCAGCAGCTCGCTAAATACAGTGCTGAACACTGAAGCTTTCTTT
-	TRBV29-1	12	-	TRBJ1-1	CSGETWNTEAFF	TGCAGCGGGGAGACCTGGAACACTGAAGCTTTCTTT
-	TRBV7-2	13	-	TRBJ1-5	CASSLSADQPQHF	TGTGCCAGCAGCTTGTCGGCGGATCAGCCCCAGCATTTT
TRBD2	TRBV4-2	17	-	TRBJ2-3	CASSQDTASGGTDTQYF	TGTGCCAGCAGCCAAGATACGGCTAGCGGGGGAACAGATACGCAGTATTTT
-	TRBV7-2	14	-	TRBJ1-2	CASSLQEGFYGYTF	TGTGCCAGCAGCTTACAGGAGGGGTTCTATGGCTACACCTTC
-	TRBV3-1/TRBV3-2	14	-	TRBJ1-2	CASSQARGDYGYTF	TGTGCCAGCAGCCAAGCCCGGGGAGACTATGGCTACACCTTC
-	TRBV3-1/TRBV3-2	13	-	TRBJ2-5	CASRRGVQETQYF	TGTGCCAGCAGGCGGGGAGTTCAAGAGACCCAGTACTTC
TRBD1	TRBV4-1	15	-	TRBJ1-4	CASSQVSAGGEKLFF	TGCGCCAGCAGCCAAGTTAGCGCAGGGGGTGAAAAACTGTTTTTT
-	TRBV7-3	13	-	TRBJ2-1	CASSLRQGDEQFF	TGTGCCAGCAGCTTAAGGCAGGGTGATGAGCAGTTCTTC
-	TRBV19	11	-	TRBJ1-1	CASPRGTEAFF	TGTGCCAGCCCCCGGGGGACTGAAGCTTTCTTT
-	TRBV6-5	13	-	TRBJ2-2	CASSLTGAGELFF	TGTGCCAGCAGCCTTACGGGGGCCGGGGAGCTGTTTTTT
-	TRBV5-1	13	-	TRBJ2-6	CASTDTGANVLTF	TGCGCCAGCACTGACACCGGGGCCAACGTCCTGACTTTC
TRBD2	TRBV27	18	-	TRBJ2-2	CASRILAGGRLSTGELFF	TGTGCCAGCAGAATACTAGCGGGGGGGCGGTTGAGCACCGGGGAGCTGTTTTTT
-	TRBV10-3	16	-	TRBJ2-4	CAISESLPEGGNIQYF	TGTGCCATCAGTGAGTCCCTACCTGAAGGCGGAAACATTCAGTACTTC
-	TRBV3-1/TRBV3-2	11	once	TRBJ1-2	CASSGHYGYTF	TGTGCCAGCTCCGGTCACTATGGCTACACCTTC
TRBD1	TRBV28	14	-	TRBJ1-2	CASSVTGGGLGYTF	TGTGCCAGCAGTGTGACAGGGGGCGGTTTGGGCTACACCTTC
-	TRBV10-1	11	-	TRBJ2-7	CASSDNYEQYF	TGCGCCAGCAGTGATAACTACGAGCAGTACTTC
-	TRBV12-3/TRBV12-4	13	-	TRBJ1-1	CASSSERNTEAFF	TGTGCCAGCAGTTCAGAACGAAACACTGAAGCTTTCTTT
TRBD1	TRBV18	12	-	TRBJ1-2	CASRTGASGYTF	TGTGCCAGTCGGACAGGGGCAAGCGGCTACACCTTC
TRBD1	TRBV10-3	16	few	TRBJ1-1	CAISETNRGGNTEAFF	TGTGCCATCAGTGAAACGAACAGGGGTGGGAACACTGAAGCTTTCTTT
TRBD1	TRBV7-9	16	-	TRBJ2-3	CASSLVTGGKTDTQYF	TGTGCCAGCAGCTTAGTTACAGGGGGGAAAACAGATACGCAGTATTTT
-	TRBV7-3	15	-	TRBJ1-1	CASSFSGKGYTEAFF	TGTGCCAGCAGCTTCTCAGGGAAAGGTTACACTGAAGCTTTCTTT
TRBD1	TRBV6-6	15	medium-sized	TRBJ2-2	CASEGGQDRTGELFF	TGTGCCAGCGAAGGGGGACAGGACCGCACCGGGGAGCTGTTTTTT
TRBD1	TRBV5-4	18	-	TRBJ2-6	CASSLPTGKSSGANVLTF	TGTGCCAGCAGCTTACCGACAGGGAAATCGTCTGGGGCCAACGTCCTGACTTTC